This TCR beta chain stems from a study of shared clonotypes between healthy human individuals. Study background: Donors consisted of a couple of women and a few men between 18 and 49.

The V gene lost 4 bases and the J gene lost 2 bases, with 8 bases spanning the gap. The CDR3 is made up of 12 amino acids. Germline V gene lookup returns CDR1 SQVTM and CDR2 ANQGSEA. Here immunoSEQ multiplex PCR was the method, and the copy in TCRdb shows in-frame clones only, minus some. The table includes around 600,000 clones, roughly 96% detected once. About this clone: Its antigen is not known.

The study's findings and limits: The sampled material consisted only of blood, and tissue repertoires are likely to differ. Represented genetic and exposure-history diversity was restricted by having few donors.

Naive CD8 cells, CD45RO-negative and positively selected for CCR7, excluded terminally differentiated effector memory CD45RA+ cells. The donors, healthy adults who were HIV-negative, had experienced no recent acute infections or vaccinations. The sample consisted of naive CD8+ T cells sorted from blood. J is TRBJ1-2 and V is TRBV29-1, with a possible D match to TRBD1 (5 bases). The clonotype comes from a woman in her twenties or thirties in good health. CDR3 protein: CSVVGDNYGYTF. The CDR3 nucleotides are TGCAGCGTTGTAGGGGACAACTATGGCTACACCTTC.